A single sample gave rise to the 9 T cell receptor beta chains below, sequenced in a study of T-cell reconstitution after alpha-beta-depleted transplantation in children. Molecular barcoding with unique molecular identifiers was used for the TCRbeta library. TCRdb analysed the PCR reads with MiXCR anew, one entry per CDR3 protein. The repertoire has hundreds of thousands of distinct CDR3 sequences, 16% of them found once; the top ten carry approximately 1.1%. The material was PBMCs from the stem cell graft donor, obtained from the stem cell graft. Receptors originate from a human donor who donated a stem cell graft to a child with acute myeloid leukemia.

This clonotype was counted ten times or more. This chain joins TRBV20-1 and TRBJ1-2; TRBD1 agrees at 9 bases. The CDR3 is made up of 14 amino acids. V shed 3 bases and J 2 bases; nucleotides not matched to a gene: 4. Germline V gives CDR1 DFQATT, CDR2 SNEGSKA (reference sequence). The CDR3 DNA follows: TGCAGTGCTAGGAGGGACAGGGTAAACTATGGCTACACCTTC. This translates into CSARRDRVNYGYTF.

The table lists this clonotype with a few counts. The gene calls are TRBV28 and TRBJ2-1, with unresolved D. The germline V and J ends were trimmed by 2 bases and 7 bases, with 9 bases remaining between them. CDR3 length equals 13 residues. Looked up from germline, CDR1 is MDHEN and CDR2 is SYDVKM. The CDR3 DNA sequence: TGTGCCAGCAGTTTACGGCAGGCGAATGAGCAGTTCTTC. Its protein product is CASSLRQANEQFF.

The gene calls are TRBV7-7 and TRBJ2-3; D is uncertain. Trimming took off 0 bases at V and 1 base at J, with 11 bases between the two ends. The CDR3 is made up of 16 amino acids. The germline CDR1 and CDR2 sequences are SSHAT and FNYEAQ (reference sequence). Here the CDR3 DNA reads TGTGCCAGCAGCTTAGCGCGTACGTCTGGCACAGATACGCAGTATTTT. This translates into CASSLARTSGTDTQYF.

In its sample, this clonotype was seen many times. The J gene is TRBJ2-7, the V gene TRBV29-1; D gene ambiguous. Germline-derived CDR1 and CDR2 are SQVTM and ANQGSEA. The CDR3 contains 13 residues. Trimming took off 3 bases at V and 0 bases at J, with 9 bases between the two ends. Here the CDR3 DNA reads TGCAGCGTTGAGTATGCAGACTCCTACGAGCAGTACTTC. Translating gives CSVEYADSYEQYF.

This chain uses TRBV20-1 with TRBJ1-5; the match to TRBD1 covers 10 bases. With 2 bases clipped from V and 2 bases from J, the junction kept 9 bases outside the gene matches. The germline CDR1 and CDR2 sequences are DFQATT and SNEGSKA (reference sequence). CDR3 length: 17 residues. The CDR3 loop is CSARQTGGNRGNQPQHF. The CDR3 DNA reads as TGCAGTGCTAGACAGACAGGGGGCAACAGGGGCAATCAGCCCCAGCATTTT.

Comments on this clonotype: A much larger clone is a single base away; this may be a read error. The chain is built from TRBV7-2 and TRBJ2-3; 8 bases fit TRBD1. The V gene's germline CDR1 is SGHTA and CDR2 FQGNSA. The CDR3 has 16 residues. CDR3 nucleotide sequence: TGTGCCTGCAGCCCTCGGACAGGGCTGCGCACAGATACGCAGTATTTT. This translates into CACSPRTGLRTDTQYF.

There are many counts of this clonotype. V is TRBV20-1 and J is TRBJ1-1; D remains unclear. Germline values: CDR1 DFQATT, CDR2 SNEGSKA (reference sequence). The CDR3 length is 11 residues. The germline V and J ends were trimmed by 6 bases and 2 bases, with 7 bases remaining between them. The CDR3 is CSADLNTEAFF. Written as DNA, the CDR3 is TGCAGTGCCGACCTTAACACTGAAGCTTTCTTT.

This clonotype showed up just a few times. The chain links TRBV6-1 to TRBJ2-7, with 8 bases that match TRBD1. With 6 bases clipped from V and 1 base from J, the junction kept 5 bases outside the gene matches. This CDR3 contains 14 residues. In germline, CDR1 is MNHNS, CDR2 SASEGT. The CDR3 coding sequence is TGTGCCAGCAGCGGACAGGGCCCATCCTACGAGCAGTACTTC. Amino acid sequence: CASSGQGPSYEQYF.

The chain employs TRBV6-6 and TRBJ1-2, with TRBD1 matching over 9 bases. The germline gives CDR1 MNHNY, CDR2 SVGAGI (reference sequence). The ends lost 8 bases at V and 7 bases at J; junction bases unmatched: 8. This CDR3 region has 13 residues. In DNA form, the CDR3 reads TGTGCCAGCTCAGGGACAGGGCTTCTTGGCTACACCTTC. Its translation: CASSGTGLLGYTF.